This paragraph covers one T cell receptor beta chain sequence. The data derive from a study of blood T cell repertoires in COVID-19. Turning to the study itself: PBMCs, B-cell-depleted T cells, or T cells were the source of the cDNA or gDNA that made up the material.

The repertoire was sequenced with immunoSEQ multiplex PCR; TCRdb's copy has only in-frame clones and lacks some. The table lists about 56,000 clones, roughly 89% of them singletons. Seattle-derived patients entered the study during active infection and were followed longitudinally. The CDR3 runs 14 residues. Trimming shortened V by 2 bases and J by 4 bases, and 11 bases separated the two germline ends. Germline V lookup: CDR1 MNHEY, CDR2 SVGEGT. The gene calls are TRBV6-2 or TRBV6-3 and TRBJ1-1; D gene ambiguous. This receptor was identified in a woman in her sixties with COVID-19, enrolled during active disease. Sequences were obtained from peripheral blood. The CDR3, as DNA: TGTGCCAGCAGTTACGGCGGGTGGGCCACTGAAGCTTTCTTT. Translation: CASSYGGWATEAFF.